This T cell receptor beta chain emerged from a study of breast tumors, draining lymph nodes, adjacent tissues. Study-wide points: Data fit most tumor T cells coming from lymph node, expanding in tumor. Data only fit, rather than demonstrated, lymph node origin of most tumor T cells.

This clonotype was recorded many times. The antigen remains undetermined. Germline CDR1 reads SNHLY; CDR2 reads FYNNEI. The CDR3 sequence is 13 residues long. Trimming cost V 6 bases and J 7 bases; bases outside gene matches: 5. TCRdb passed the multiplex PCR reads through MiXCR, listing each CDR3 protein once. The sample gives some 100,000 distinct CDR3 sequences, about 20% of which show up once; around 1.3% is in the top ten. Breast cancer patients provided tissue from their axillary draining lymph nodes. The sequenced material came from axillary lymph node tissue. The sequence was obtained from a female donor with breast cancer. Some clones in this sample may be carry-over from other donors' samples. The gene calls are TRBV2 and TRBJ1-5; 8 bases agree with TRBD1. The CDR3 DNA follows: TGTGCCAGCAGCGACAGGGGTGGGCAGCCCCAGCATTTT. As protein: CASSDRGGQPQHF.